The present entry profiles one T cell receptor beta chain with its context. This CDR3 has 12 residues. Unique molecular identifiers were used to barcode this TCRbeta library. One entry per CDR3 protein results from TCRdb running MiXCR on the PCR reads. The sample carries fewer than 550,000 distinct CDR3 sequences, about an eighth recorded once. These data come from a study of T-cell reconstitution after alpha-beta-depleted transplantation in children. The input for sequencing was PBMCs, mostly from graft donor cells, taken 180 days after TCRalphabeta/CD19-depleted stem cell transplant. The origin of this receptor is a female patient aged 2-10 years who had a stem cell transplant for aplastic anemia, so the T cells may come from the graft donor. The rearrangement joins TRBV21-1 to TRBJ2-1; the table calls TRBD1, which could not be checked here. TRBV21-1 is assigned pseudogene status. CDR3 sequence (DNA): TGTGCCAGCAGCAAAGATGGGGGCCGTCTGTTCTTC. Its translation: CASSKDGGRLFF.